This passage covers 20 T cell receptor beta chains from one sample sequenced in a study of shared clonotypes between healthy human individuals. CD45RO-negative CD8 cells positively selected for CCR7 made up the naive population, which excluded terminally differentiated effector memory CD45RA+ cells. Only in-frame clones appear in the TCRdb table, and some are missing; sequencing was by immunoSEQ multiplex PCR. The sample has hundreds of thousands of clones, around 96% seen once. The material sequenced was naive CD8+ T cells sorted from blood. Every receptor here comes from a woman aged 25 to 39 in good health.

The CDR3 spells CASSQPSGTYEQYF. In DNA, the CDR3 is TGTGCCAGCAGCCAACCTAGCGGGACCTACGAGCAGTACTTC. The genes are TRBV5-6 and TRBJ2-5; 9 nucleotides line up with TRBD2. The last part of the DNA fits TRBJ2-7 better; the J call may be wrong. CDR1 SGHDT and CDR2 YYEEEE come from the germline V gene. The CDR3 runs to 14 residues.

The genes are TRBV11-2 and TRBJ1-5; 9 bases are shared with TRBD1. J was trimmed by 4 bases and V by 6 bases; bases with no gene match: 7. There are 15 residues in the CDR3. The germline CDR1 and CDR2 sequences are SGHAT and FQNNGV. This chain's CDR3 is CASSLDRGLNQPQHF. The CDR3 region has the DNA TGTGCCAGCAGTCTGGACAGGGGACTAAATCAGCCCCAGCATTTT. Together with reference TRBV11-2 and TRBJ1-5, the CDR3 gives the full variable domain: EAGVAQSPRYKIIEKRQSVAFWCNPISGHATLYWYQQILGQGPKLLIQFQNNGVVDDSQLPKDRFSAERLKGVDSTLKIQPAKLEDSAVYLCASSLDRGLNQPQHFGDGTRLSIL.

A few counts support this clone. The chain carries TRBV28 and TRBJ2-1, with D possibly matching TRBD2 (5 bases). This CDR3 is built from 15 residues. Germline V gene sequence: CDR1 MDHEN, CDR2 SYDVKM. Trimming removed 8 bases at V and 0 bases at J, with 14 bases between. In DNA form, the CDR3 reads TGTGCCAGCTCCCAGTTTGGGAGCTCCTACAATGAGCAGTTCTTC. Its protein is CASSQFGSSYNEQFF.

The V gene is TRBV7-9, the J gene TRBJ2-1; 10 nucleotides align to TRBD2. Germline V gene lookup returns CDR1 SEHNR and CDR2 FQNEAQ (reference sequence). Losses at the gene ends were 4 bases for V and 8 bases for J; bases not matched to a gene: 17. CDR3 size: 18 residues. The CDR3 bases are TGTGCCAGCAGCTCCCCCGTAGGAGCGGGAGGGCCTTTGGATGAGCAGTTCTTC. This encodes CASSSPVGAGGPLDEQFF.

The CDR3 is CASSLLLAGGPGADTQYF. The CDR3 coding sequence is TGTGCCAGCAGTTTGTTGCTAGCGGGAGGGCCCGGCGCAGATACGCAGTATTTT. The chain uses TRBV27 and TRBJ2-3; 12 nucleotides match TRBD2. After removal of 3 bases from V and 4 bases from J, the junction contained 11 bases not matched to a gene. Per the germline V gene, CDR1 is MNHEY and CDR2 is SMNVEV (reference sequence). The CDR3 sequence is 18 residues long.

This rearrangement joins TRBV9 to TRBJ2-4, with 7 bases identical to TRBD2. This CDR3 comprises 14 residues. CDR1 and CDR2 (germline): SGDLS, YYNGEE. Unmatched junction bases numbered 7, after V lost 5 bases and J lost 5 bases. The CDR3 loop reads CASSKREDENIQYF. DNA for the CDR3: TGTGCCAGCAGTAAGCGGGAAGATGAAAACATTCAGTACTTC.

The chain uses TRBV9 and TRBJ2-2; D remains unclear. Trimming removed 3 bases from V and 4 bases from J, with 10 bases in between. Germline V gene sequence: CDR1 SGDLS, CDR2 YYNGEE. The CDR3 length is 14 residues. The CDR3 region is CASSASMGTGELFF. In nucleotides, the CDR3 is TGTGCCAGCAGCGCTTCGATGGGCACCGGGGAGCTGTTTTTT.

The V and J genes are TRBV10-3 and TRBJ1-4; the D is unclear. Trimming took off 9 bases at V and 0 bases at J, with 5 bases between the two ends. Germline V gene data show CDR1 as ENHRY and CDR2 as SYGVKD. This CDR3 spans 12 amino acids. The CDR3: CAIRATNEKLFF. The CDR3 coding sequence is TGTGCCATAAGAGCAACTAATGAAAAACTGTTTTTT.

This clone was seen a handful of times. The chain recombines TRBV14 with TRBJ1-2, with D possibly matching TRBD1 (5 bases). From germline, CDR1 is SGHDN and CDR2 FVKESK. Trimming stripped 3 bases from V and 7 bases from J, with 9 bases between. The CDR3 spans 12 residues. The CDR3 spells CASSQGRSGYTF. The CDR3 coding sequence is TGTGCCAGCAGCCAGGGACGGTCTGGCTACACCTTC.

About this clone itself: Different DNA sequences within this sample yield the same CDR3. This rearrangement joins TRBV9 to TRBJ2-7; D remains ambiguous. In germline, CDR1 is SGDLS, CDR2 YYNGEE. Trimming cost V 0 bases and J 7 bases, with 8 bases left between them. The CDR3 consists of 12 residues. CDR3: CASSVEGGEQYF. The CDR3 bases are TGTGCCAGCAGCGTAGAGGGCGGAGAGCAGTACTTC. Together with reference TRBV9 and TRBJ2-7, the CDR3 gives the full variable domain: DSGVTQTPKHLITATGQRVTLRCSPRSGDLSVYWYQQSLDQGLQFLIQYYNGEERAKGNILERFSAQQFPDLHSELNLSSLELGDSALYFCASSVEGGEQYFGPGTRLTVT.

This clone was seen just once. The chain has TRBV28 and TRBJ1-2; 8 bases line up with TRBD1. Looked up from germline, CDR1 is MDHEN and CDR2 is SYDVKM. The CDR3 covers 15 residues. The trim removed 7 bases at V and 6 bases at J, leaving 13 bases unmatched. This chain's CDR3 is CASITRGQGANGYTF. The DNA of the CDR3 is TGTGCCAGCATCACGCGGGGGCAGGGGGCAAATGGCTACACCTTC.

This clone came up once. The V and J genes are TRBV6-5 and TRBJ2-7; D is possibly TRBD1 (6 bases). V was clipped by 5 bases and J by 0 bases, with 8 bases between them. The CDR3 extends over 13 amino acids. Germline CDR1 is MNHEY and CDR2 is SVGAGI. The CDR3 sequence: CASSDRLSYEQYF. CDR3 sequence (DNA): TGTGCCAGCAGTGACAGGCTCTCCTACGAGCAGTACTTC.

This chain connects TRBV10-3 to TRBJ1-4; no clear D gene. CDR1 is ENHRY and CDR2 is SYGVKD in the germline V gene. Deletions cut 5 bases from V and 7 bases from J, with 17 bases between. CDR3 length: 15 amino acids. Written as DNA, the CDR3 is TGTGCCATCAGTCAAGGCGGAAGGCTGACTGAAAAACTGTTTTTT. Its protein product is CAISQGGRLTEKLFF.

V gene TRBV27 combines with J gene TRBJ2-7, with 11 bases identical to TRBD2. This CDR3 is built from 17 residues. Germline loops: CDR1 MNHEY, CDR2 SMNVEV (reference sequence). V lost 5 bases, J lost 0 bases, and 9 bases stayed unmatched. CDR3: CASSPRSSGGSSYEQYF. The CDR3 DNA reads TGTGCCAGCAGTCCCAGGTCTAGCGGGGGGAGCTCCTACGAGCAGTACTTC.

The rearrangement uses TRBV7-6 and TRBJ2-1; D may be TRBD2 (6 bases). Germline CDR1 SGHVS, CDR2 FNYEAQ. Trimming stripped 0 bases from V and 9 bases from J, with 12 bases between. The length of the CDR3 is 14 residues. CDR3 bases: TGTGCCAGCAGCTTAGCGGAGGGAAGGACTGAGCAGTTCTTC. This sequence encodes CASSLAEGRTEQFF.

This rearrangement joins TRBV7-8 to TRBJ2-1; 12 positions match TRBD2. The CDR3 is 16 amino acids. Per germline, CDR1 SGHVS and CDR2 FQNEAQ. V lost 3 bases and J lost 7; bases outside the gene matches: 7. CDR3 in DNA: TGTGCCAGCAGCTTCGGACTAGCGGGGAATGTGAATGAGCAGTTCTTC. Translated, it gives CASSFGLAGNVNEQFF.

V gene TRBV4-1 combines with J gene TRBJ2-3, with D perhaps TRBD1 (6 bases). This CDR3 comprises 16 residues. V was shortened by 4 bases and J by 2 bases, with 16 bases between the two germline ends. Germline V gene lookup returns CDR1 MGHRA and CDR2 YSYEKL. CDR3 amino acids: CASSLSGQTLTDTQYF. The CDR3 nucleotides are TGCGCCAGCAGCCTCTCCGGACAGACTCTCACAGATACGCAGTATTTT.

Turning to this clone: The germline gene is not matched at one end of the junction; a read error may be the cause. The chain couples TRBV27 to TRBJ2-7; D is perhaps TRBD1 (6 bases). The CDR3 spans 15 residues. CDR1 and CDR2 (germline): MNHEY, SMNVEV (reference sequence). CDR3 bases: TGTGCCAGCAGGGGGGCGGACAATACCCCGTACGGGCAGTACTTC. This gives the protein CASRGADNTPYGQYF.

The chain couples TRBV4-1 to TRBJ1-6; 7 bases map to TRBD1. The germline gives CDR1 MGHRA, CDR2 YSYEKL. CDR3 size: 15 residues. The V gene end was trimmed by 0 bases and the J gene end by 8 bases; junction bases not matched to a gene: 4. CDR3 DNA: TGCGCCAGCAGCCAAGATCGCAGGGGGGATTCACCCCTCCACTTT. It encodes CASSQDRRGDSPLHF.

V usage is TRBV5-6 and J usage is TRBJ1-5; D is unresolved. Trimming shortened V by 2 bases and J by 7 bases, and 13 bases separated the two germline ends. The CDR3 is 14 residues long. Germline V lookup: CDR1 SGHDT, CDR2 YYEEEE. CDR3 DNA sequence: TGTGCCAGCAGCTTCGGCCTTGGGGAGCAGCCCCAGCATTTT. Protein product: CASSFGLGEQPQHF.